Included here is one TCR beta chain sequence, with context. Its antigen specificity is not known. The sample holds no much larger clone one base away, and base qualities are not on file. TCRbeta CDR3 regions were amplified from genomic DNA using the immunoSEQ Assay, a bias-controlled multiplex PCR. The study's own analysis went as follows. The number of nucleated cells in each sample was estimated from the amplification of reference gene primers within the assay. Sequence reads were collapsed and filtered to measure the absolute abundance of every unique TCRbeta CDR3 rearrangement. For each sample, productive Simpson clonality was calculated as the square root of Simpson's diversity index over productive rearrangements. In TCRdb, the immuneACCESS table is reduced to in-frame sequences with V and J assigned. These tables do not hold every clone; where another copy was compared, an unresolved V gene accounts for under half, and the others remain unexplained. The V and J calls and clone size were taken over from that table, and D and trimming were inferred from the DNA. The sample has over 90,000 clones on record, roughly nine tenths of them singletons. In total, the top ten clones hold roughly 3.5% of the sample.

This sample was included in a study of blood T cell repertoires in COVID-19 (dated by TCRdb to between 2020 and 2021). Background on the whole study: Samples from collaborators originated in the United States, Italy and Spain and spanned both the acute and convalescent phases of COVID-19. The prospective study material was composed of cDNA or gDNA derived from T cells, B-cell-depleted T cells, or PBMCs. The dataset comprised deeply sampled blood TCRbeta repertoires from subjects exposed to, actively infected with, or recovered from COVID-19. The repertoires were made available in a free public database intended to serve as a resource for research on the immune response to SARS-CoV-2. The samples were drawn from the first 160 participants of the ongoing ImmuneRACE study and from 1,254 subjects provided by 6 global collaborators. Sample metadata almost always included a de-identified subject ID, COVID-19 status, age in years and sex. Where HLA class I and class II types were available, the types were taken from metadata supplied by the sample provider, not from assay-based typing.

The investigation overall reported the following: The amount of clinical and demographic metadata varied by source and participant and was provided uncurated.

Whole blood was collected in K2EDTA tubes by collaborating institutions according to the institutions' own protocols. For TCRbeta analysis, collaborators shipped samples as frozen whole blood, isolated PBMCs, or DNA extracted from either of those sample types. CDR1 and CDR2 were assigned from the germline V gene (reference sequence) as MNHNY and SVGAGI. V is clipped by 1 base and J by 4 bases, and the sequence between their germline boundaries is 7 bases long. The CDR3 has 13 amino acids, counting the end cysteine and phenylalanine. Only the CDR3 DNA stays, 39 bases, in frame from base 1. The sequence is built from TRBV6-6 and TRBJ1-2; the D gene identity is not certain. The TCR was taken from a woman aged 70-85 years with acute or convalescent COVID-19. The sequencing input was peripheral blood. The CDR3 region: CASSYWEGYGYTF. The nucleotides are TGTGCCAGCAGTTACTGGGAGGGCTATGGCTACACCTTC.